This TCR beta chain is from a study of T cell changes during pregnancy in multiple sclerosis. Assay used: immunoSEQ multiplex PCR; TCRdb lists only in-frame clones, some missing. The table lists tens of thousands of clones, 90% of them singletons. CDR1 and CDR2 (germline): SGHKS, YYEKEE (reference sequence). The CDR3 has 16 residues. The junction had 7 bases not matched to a gene; V was cut back by 1 base and J by 5 bases. Sample: peripheral blood, taken in the third trimester of pregnancy. The chain couples TRBV5-5 to TRBJ2-2; TRBD2 matches 8 bases. This TCR derives from a female donor in good health, enrolled as a control in a pregnancy study. The CDR3 region has the DNA TGTGCCAGCAGCTTGTCGGGGGGGCAGGGAACCGGGGAGCTGTTTTTT. It encodes CASSLSGGQGTGELFF.